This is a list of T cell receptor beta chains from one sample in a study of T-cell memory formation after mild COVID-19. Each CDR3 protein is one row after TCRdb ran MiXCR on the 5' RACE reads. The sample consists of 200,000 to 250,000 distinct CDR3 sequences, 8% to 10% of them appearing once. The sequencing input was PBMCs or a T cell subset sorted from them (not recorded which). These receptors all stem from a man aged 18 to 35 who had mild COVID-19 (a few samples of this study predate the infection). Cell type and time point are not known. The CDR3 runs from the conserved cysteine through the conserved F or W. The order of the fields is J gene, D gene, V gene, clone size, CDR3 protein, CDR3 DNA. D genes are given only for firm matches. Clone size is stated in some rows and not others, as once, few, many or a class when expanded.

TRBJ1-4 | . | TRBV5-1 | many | CASSLLGINEKLFF | TGCGCCAGCAGCTTGCTGGGGATTAACGAAAAACTGTTTTTT
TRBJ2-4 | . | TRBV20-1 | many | CSARGQEAKNIQYF | TGCAGTGCTAGAGGGCAAGAAGCCAAAAACATTCAGTACTTC
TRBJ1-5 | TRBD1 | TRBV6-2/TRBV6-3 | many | CASTSRDRLTYSNQPQHF | TGTGCCAGCACCTCCCGGGACAGACTAACGTATAGCAATCAGCCCCAGCATTTT
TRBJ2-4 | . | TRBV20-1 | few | CSAADPAKNIQYF | TGCAGTGCTGCGGACCCCGCCAAAAACATTCAGTACTTC
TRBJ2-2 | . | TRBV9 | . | CASSGDLHTGELFF | TGTGCCAGCAGCGGGGACCTACACACCGGGGAGCTGTTTTTT
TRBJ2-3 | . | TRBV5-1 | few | CASSLADYATDTQYF | TGCGCCAGCAGCTTGGCGGACTACGCCACAGATACGCAGTATTTT
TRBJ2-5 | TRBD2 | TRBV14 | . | CASSPPLAGGRRTQYF | TGTGCCAGCAGCCCACCCCTAGCGGGGGGAAGAAGAACCCAGTACTTC
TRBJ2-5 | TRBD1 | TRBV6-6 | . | CASRPGTGGWETQYF | TGTGCCAGCAGGCCCGGGACAGGGGGCTGGGAGACCCAGTACTTC
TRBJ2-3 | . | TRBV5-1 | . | CASSPGEPTDTQYF | TGCGCCAGCAGCCCGGGGGAGCCAACAGATACGCAGTATTTT
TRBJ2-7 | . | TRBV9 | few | CASSNGEIYEQYF | TGTGCCAGCAGCAACGGGGAAATCTACGAGCAGTACTTC
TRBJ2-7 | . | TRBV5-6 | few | CASSLEGGRYEQYF | TGTGCCAGCAGCTTGGAAGGGGGGCGTTACGAGCAGTACTTC
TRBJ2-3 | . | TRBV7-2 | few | CASSLSRRGALTDTQYF | TGTGCCAGCAGCTTAAGCAGACGGGGGGCCCTCACAGATACGCAGTATTTT
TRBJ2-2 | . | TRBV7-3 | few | CASSLNTLGRTGELFF | TGTGCCAGCAGCTTAAATACCTTAGGCAGGACCGGGGAGCTGTTTTTT
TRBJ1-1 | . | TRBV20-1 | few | CSASVSRVTEAFF | TGCAGTGCTAGCGTCTCGAGGGTCACTGAAGCTTTCTTT
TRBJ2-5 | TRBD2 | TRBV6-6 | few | CASVLSGGETQYF | TGTGCCAGTGTGTTGAGCGGGGGTGAGACCCAGTACTTC
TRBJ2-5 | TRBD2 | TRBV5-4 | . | CASSESGSQETQYF | TGTGCCAGCAGCGAAAGCGGGAGCCAAGAGACCCAGTACTTC
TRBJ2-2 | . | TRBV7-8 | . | CASSSRYPLNTGELFF | TGTGCCAGCAGCTCTAGGTACCCCCTCAACACCGGGGAGCTGTTTTTT
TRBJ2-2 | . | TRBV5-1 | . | CASSNALGANTGELFF | TGCGCCAGCAGTAACGCCTTAGGCGCGAACACCGGGGAGCTGTTTTTT
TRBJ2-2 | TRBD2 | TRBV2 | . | CAKSGANTGELFF | TGTGCCAAGAGCGGGGCGAACACCGGGGAGCTGTTTTTT
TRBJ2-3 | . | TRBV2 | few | CASARGAPGTQYF | TGTGCCAGCGCTCGGGGGGCCCCGGGTACGCAGTATTTT
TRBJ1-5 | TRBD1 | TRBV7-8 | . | CASSLVFQGGQPQHF | TGTGCCAGCAGCTTAGTGTTCCAGGGGGGTCAGCCCCAGCATTTT
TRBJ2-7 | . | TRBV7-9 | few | CASRRDTWADEQYF | TGTGCCAGCAGACGGGACACCTGGGCTGACGAGCAGTACTTC
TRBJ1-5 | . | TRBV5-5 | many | CASSPVSFNQPQHF | TGTGCCAGCAGTCCCGTTTCCTTCAATCAGCCCCAGCATTTT
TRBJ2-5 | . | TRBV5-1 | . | CASTYSGSGQETQYF | TGCGCCAGCACCTATTCGGGGTCGGGCCAAGAGACCCAGTACTTC
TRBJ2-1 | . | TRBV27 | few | CASSTSSYNEQFF | TGTGCCAGCAGCACTAGCTCCTACAATGAGCAGTTCTTC